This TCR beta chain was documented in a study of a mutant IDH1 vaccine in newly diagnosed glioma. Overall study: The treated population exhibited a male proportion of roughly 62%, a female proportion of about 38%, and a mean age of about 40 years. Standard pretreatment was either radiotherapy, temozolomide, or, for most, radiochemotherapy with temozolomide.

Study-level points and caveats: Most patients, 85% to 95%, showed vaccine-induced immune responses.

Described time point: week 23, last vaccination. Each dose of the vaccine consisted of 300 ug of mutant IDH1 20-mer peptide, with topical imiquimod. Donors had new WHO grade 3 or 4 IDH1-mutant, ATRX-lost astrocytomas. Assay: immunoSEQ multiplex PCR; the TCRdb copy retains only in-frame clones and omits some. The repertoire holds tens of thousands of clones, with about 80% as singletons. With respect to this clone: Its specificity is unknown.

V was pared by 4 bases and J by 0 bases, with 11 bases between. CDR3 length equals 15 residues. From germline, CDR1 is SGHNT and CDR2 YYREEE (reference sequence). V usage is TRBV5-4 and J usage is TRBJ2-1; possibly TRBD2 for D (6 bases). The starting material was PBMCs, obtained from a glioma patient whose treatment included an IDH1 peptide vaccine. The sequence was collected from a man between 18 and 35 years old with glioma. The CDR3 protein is CASSPGTDSYNEQFF. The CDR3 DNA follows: TGTGCCAGCAGCCCGGGGACTGACTCCTACAATGAGCAGTTCTTC.